This is a list of T cell receptor beta chains from one sample in a study of beta chain features in type 1 diabetes. Using immunoSEQ multiplex PCR, the repertoire was profiled, and TCRdb retains in-frame clones only, with some absent. This table holds about 390,000 clones, around 10% found once. The sample consisted of central memory CD4+ T cells from blood. The receptors stem from a young man with type 1 diabetes. CDR3s include the opening cysteine and the closing phenylalanine or tryptophan. Each record gives: D gene, clone size, CDR3 length, V gene, J gene, CDR3 DNA, CDR3 protein. A D gene is named only where the DNA matches it firmly. For some rows the clone size is stated as once, few or many, or as a class when expanded; others skip it.

>-|-|14|TRBV6-6|TRBJ1-5
TGTGCCACCAAGCCCCGACAGAACAATCAGCCCCAGCATTTT
CATKPRQNNQPQHF
>-|-|14|TRBV19|TRBJ1-5
TGTGCCAGTAGTATTACCCCCCACAATCAGCCCCAGCATTTT
CASSITPHNQPQHF
>-|few|14|TRBV5-4|TRBJ2-5
TGTGCCAGCAGCTTGTTAACGGGCCAAGAGACCCAGTACTTC
CASSLLTGQETQYF
>TRBD2|few|16|TRBV7-2|TRBJ2-2
TGTGCCAGCAGCTTAGCGGCGGGACTAGCCACCGGGGAGCTGTTTTTT
CASSLAAGLATGELFF
>-|-|11|TRBV20-1|TRBJ1-2
TGCAGTGCTAGAAATAACTATGGCTACACCTTC
CSARNNYGYTF
>TRBD1|-|14|TRBV10-3|TRBJ1-2
TGTGCCATCAGTGAGGACAGGGGACTCTATGGCTACACCTTC
CAISEDRGLYGYTF
>TRBD1|many|16|TRBV11-2|TRBJ1-2
TGTGCCAGCAGCTTAGTGGGCAGGGGGAACCCCTATGGCTACACCTTC
CASSLVGRGNPYGYTF
>-|many|13|TRBV28|TRBJ2-1
TGTGCCAGTTCCGAGGCAGTCTACAATGAGCAGTTCTTC
CASSEAVYNEQFF
>TRBD1|-|16|TRBV18|TRBJ1-1
TGTGCCAGCTCACCCTTACGAGACTGGGACAGCCTCGAAGCTTTCTTT
CASSPLRDWDSLEAFF
>TRBD1|-|15|TRBV7-9|TRBJ2-7
TGTGCCACATCAAAAATGGGGCAGGGGGCGGACGAGCAGTACTTC
CATSKMGQGADEQYF
>-|-|14|TRBV7-2|TRBJ2-3
TGTGCCAGCAGCTTAGCGTTGAAGGGGGATACGCAGTATTTT
CASSLALKGDTQYF
>TRBD2|few|16|TRBV9|TRBJ2-2
TGTGCCAGCAGCGTAGTAGCGGGGGCGAACACCGGGGAGCTGTTTTTT
CASSVVAGANTGELFF
>-|-|15|TRBV7-9|TRBJ2-3
TGTGCCAGCAATGGGAAGGGCGGGAGCACAGATACGCAGTATTTT
CASNGKGGSTDTQYF
>-|few|12|TRBV18|TRBJ2-1
TGTGCCAGCTCACGGGGTTCAAATGAGCAGTTCTTC
CASSRGSNEQFF
>-|-|15|TRBV19|TRBJ1-2
TGTGCCAGTACCCTCTCACCGGAGGGAGGCTATGGCTACACCTTC
CASTLSPEGGYGYTF
>-|many|12|TRBV5-4|TRBJ2-3
TGTGCCAGCAGCTCCGCCTTGGATACGCAGTATTTT
CASSSALDTQYF
>-|many|15|TRBV5-1|TRBJ2-6
TGCGCCAGCAGCTTCGCGTCGGGAGGGGCCAACGTCCTGACTTTC
CASSFASGGANVLTF
>-|-|16|TRBV7-2|TRBJ2-1
TGTGCCAGCAGCCCACAGGGAACCACCTCCTACAATGAGCAGTTCTTC
CASSPQGTTSYNEQFF
>-|few|14|TRBV9|TRBJ2-5
TGTGCCAGCAGTGGGTTAGCGAACCAAGAGACCCAGTACTTC
CASSGLANQETQYF
>-|few|14|TRBV18|TRBJ1-6
TGTGCCAGCTCACCTGGACAATCTTTTTCACCCCTCCACTTT
CASSPGQSFSPLHF
>TRBD2|-|17|TRBV11-2|TRBJ2-5
TGTGCCAGCAGCCCGAGTAGGGCGGGAGGAGTCGGGGAGACCCAGTACTTC
CASSPSRAGGVGETQYF
>-|few|12|TRBV6-5|TRBJ1-3
TGTGCCACCAGGGGTGGTGGAAACACCATATATTTT
CATRGGGNTIYF
>-|few|11|TRBV28|TRBJ1-2
TGTGCCACCCCGGGGCCGGGGGGCTACACCTTC
CATPGPGGYTF
>TRBD1|few|15|TRBV18|TRBJ2-2
TGTGCCAGCCTAGGACAGGGGGCGAACACCGGGGAGCTGTTTTTT
CASLGQGANTGELFF
>TRBD2|few|15|TRBV9|TRBJ2-3
TGTGCCAGCAGAGCTACTAGCGGGAGCACAGATACGCAGTATTTT
CASRATSGSTDTQYF
>-|many|15|TRBV7-9|TRBJ2-3
TGTGCCAGCAGCTTTCCAAAAGGAGGCACAGATACGCAGTATTTT
CASSFPKGGTDTQYF
>TRBD2|few|15|TRBV9|TRBJ2-1
TGTGCCAGCAGAGGTACCGGGACTAGAATCAATGAGCAGTTCTTC
CASRGTGTRINEQFF
>-|few|15|TRBV27|TRBJ1-2
TGTGCCAGCAGTTTATTTGGTGGGCGGGGCTATGGCTACACCTTC
CASSLFGGRGYGYTF
>TRBD1|-|14|TRBV7-2|TRBJ2-7
TGTGCCAGCAGCTTTGGGACAGGTTCCTACGAGCAGTACTTC
CASSFGTGSYEQYF
>-|-|16|TRBV11-1|TRBJ1-1
TGTGCCAGCATTCCAGTCGGCCGGGAAAGGGATACTGAAGCTTTCTTT
CASIPVGRERDTEAFF
>-|few|15|TRBV6-1|TRBJ1-2
TGTGCCAGGAGTTGCCGGACAGCGTTCCTGTATGGCTACACCTTC
CARSCRTAFLYGYTF
>-|-|14|TRBV5-5|TRBJ2-6
TGTGCCAGCAGCTTGGCCTCTGGGGCCAACGTCCTGACTTTC
CASSLASGANVLTF
>-|-|15|TRBV10-3|TRBJ2-7
TGTGCCAGCATTGTTCCACTGGGCAATACGTACGAGCAGTACTTC
CASIVPLGNTYEQYF
>TRBD1|-|15|TRBV11-2|TRBJ1-5
TGTGCCAGCAGCCCCCTTTTGAGGGGGCTTCAGCCCCAGCATTTT
CASSPLLRGLQPQHF
>TRBD1|-|16|TRBV18|TRBJ1-5
TGTGCCAGCTCACCCCTAACAGGGGGAGGCAATCAGCCCCAGCATTTT
CASSPLTGGGNQPQHF
>-|-|15|TRBV10-3|TRBJ2-1
TGTGCCATCAGTTTTGGGGCAGGTGATTACAATGAGCAGTTCTTC
CAISFGAGDYNEQFF
>-|-|14|TRBV7-2|TRBJ1-2
TGTGCCAGCAGACAGATAGAGTCTCTCTATGGCTACACCTTC
CASRQIESLYGYTF
>-|-|14|TRBV11-1|TRBJ2-7
TGTGCCAGCAGCCAGGGCTTGGACTCCTACGAGCAGTACTTC
CASSQGLDSYEQYF
>TRBD2|-|15|TRBV9|TRBJ2-5
TGTGCCAGCAGCGTAGGGACTAGCGGCCAAGAGACCCAGTACTTC
CASSVGTSGQETQYF
>-|once|16|TRBV5-1|TRBJ2-3
TGCGCCAGCAGCTTGACAGGGAGGCTCAGCACAGATACGCAGTATTTT
CASSLTGRLSTDTQYF